The 21 T cell receptor beta chains below come from one sample, sequenced in a study of control samples from healthy donors and cancer patients (TCRdb year 2020). Library prep was done by the immunoSEQ multiplex PCR assay. TCRdb mirrors the immuneACCESS table, restricted to in-frame sequences. Some clones are absent from its copies; in checked studies, under half trace to an unresolved V gene, and the reason for the others is unknown. The table for this sample lists roughly 120,000 clones; about 92% of them were counted only once. 1.7% of the sample rests with the top ten. Input material: PBMCs. These receptor sequences come from a man between 50 and 59 years old with head and neck cancer.

This CDR3 reads CATSDPSLETQYF. For the CDR3, the DNA is TGTGCCACCAGTGATCCGAGTTTGGAGACCCAGTACTTC. The chain links TRBV24-1 to TRBJ2-5; D unclear. The V end lost 3 bases, the J end lost 5 bases, and 9 bases lay between the germline ends. This CDR3 has 13 amino acids. Per the germline V gene, CDR1 is KGHDR and CDR2 is SFDVKD.

The rearrangement joins TRBV5-4 to TRBJ2-7; a possible D gene is TRBD1 (5 bases). Germline loops: CDR1 SGHNT, CDR2 YYREEE (reference sequence). V dropped 2 bases and J dropped 6 bases, with 18 bases sitting between them. The CDR3 runs 15 residues. CDR3 DNA sequence: TGTGCCAGCAGCTTCGGGCAGGGCCGAGGTTTCGAGCAGTACTTC. Amino acids: CASSFGQGRGFEQYF.

This clone has just one count. The chain joins TRBV28 to TRBJ1-2; D not certain. The V and J ends lost 4 bases and 5 bases respectively, with 8 bases between them. Per germline, CDR1 MDHEN and CDR2 SYDVKM. The CDR3 spans 12 residues. Here the CDR3 reads CASSSTGYGYTF. CDR3 sequence (DNA): TGTGCCAGCAGTTCAACGGGTTATGGCTACACCTTC.

This chain joins TRBV28 and TRBJ2-7, with unresolved D. CDR3 length: 16 amino acids. The V and J ends lost 5 bases and 3 bases respectively, with 20 bases between them. Germline values: CDR1 MDHEN, CDR2 SYDVKM. The CDR3 sequence: CASSQLDRPRYYEQYF. The CDR3 region has the DNA TGTGCCAGCAGTCAACTGGACCGTCCGAGGTACTACGAGCAGTACTTC. The full variable domain, completed using reference TRBV28 and TRBJ2-7, is DVKVTQSSRYLVKRTGEKVFLECVQDMDHENMFWYRQDPGLGLRLIYFSYDVKMKEKGDIPEGYSVSREKKERFSLILESASTNQTSMYLCASSQLDRPRYYEQYFGPGTRLTVT.

The CDR3 is CASIRTGSYGYTF. In DNA form, the CDR3 reads TGTGCCAGCATCCGGACAGGGTCCTATGGCTACACCTTC. The V gene is TRBV7-9, the J gene TRBJ1-2; 8 bases match TRBD1. Germline CDR1 reads SEHNR; CDR2 reads FQNEAQ (reference sequence). This CDR3 region has 13 residues. The ends lost 7 bases at V and 4 bases at J; junction bases unmatched: 5. The whole variable domain, filled in from reference TRBV7-9 and TRBJ1-2, reads DTGVSQNPRHKITKRGQNVTFRCDPISEHNRLYWYRQTLGQGPEFLTYFQNEAQLEKSRLLSDRFSAERPKGSFSTLEIQRTEQGDSAMYLCASIRTGSYGYTFGSGTRLTVV.

The chain recombines TRBV9 with TRBJ2-3; TRBD2 matches 8 bases. Germline CDR1 and CDR2: SGDLS and YYNGEE. The CDR3 runs 16 residues. Trimming cost V 4 bases and J 4 bases; bases outside gene matches: 11. CDR3 residues: CASSPSGGAVADTQYF. The DNA of the CDR3 is TGTGCCAGCAGCCCCTCCGGGGGGGCCGTCGCAGATACGCAGTATTTT. The entire variable domain, with the rest obtained from reference TRBV9 and TRBJ2-3, is as follows: DSGVTQTPKHLITATGQRVTLRCSPRSGDLSVYWYQQSLDQGLQFLIQYYNGEERAKGNILERFSAQQFPDLHSELNLSSLELGDSALYFCASSPSGGAVADTQYFGPGTRLTVL.

The rearrangement links TRBV11-3 to TRBJ2-2, with D uncertain. Germline CDR1 and CDR2: SGHNT and YENEEA. The CDR3 is made up of 13 amino acids. V shed 3 bases and J shed 6 bases, with 8 bases lying between them. The CDR3 sequence is CASSFRESGELFF. DNA of the CDR3: TGTGCCAGCAGCTTTAGGGAATCCGGGGAGCTGTTTTTT. The variable domain in full, completed from reference TRBV11-3 and TRBJ2-2, reads EAGVVQSPRYKIIEKKQPVAFWCNPISGHNTLYWYLQNLGQGPELLIRYENEEAVDDSQLPKDRFSAERLKGVDSTLKIQPAELGDSAVYLCASSFRESGELFFGEGSRLTVL.

This clone was observed once. The gene calls are TRBV7-7 and TRBJ2-5, with 14 bases aligning to TRBD2. This CDR3 contains 15 residues. V was clipped by 5 bases and J by 5 bases; unmatched bases: 4. Germline CDR1 reads SSHAT; CDR2 reads FNYEAQ (reference sequence). The CDR3 reads CASSKTSGGAETQYF. The CDR3 coding sequence is TGTGCCAGCAGCAAGACTAGCGGGGGGGCTGAGACCCAGTACTTC.

J is TRBJ1-1 and V is TRBV12-3 or TRBV12-4; D gene ambiguous. With 7 bases removed from V and 1 base from J, the gap between germline ends came to 7 bases. The length of the CDR3 is 12 residues. The CDR3 DNA follows: TGTGCCAGCAAATCACAGAACACTGAAGCTTTCTTT. This translates into CASKSQNTEAFF.

This chain's CDR3 is CASSLLGGNEKLFF. CDR3 DNA sequence: TGCGCCAGCAGCTTGTTGGGTGGGAATGAAAAACTGTTTTTT. The rearrangement links TRBV5-1 to TRBJ1-4; D call uncertain. CDR1 and CDR2 (germline): SGHRS, YFSETQ. The ends were cut back, 1 base at V and 5 bases at J, with 9 bases in the middle. The CDR3 is made up of 14 amino acids. The full variable domain, with the rest looked up from reference TRBV5-1 and TRBJ1-4, is KAGVTQTPRYLIKTRGQQVTLSCSPISGHRSVSWYQQTPGQGLQFLFEYFSETQRNKGNFPGRFSGRQFSNSRSEMNVSTLELGDSALYLCASSLLGGNEKLFFGSGTQLSVL.

J is TRBJ2-1 and V is TRBV4-2; 7 positions match TRBD2. The CDR3 length is 14 residues. The J segment lost 8 bases and the V segment lost 1 base, leaving 5 bases of the junction unmatched. CDR1 and CDR2 from the germline V gene are LGHNA and YNFKEQ. CDR3 nucleotides: TGTGCCAGCAGCCAAGGGGGGGGTGGTGATGAGCAGTTCTTC. Residues: CASSQGGGGDEQFF.

The genes are TRBV12-3 or TRBV12-4 and TRBJ1-5; D is ambiguous. V shed 3 bases and J shed 5 bases, with 5 bases lying between them. This CDR3 spans 12 amino acids. The CDR3 here is CASSFPYQPQHF. Here the CDR3 DNA reads TGTGCCAGCAGTTTCCCCTATCAGCCCCAGCATTTT.

The CDR3 protein is CASSAQGNQPQHF. In DNA, the CDR3 is TGTGCCAGCAGCGCACAAGGCAATCAGCCCCAGCATTTT. This sequence joins TRBV14 and TRBJ1-5, with D unclear. CDR1 and CDR2 from the germline V gene are SGHDN and FVKESK. The CDR3 spans 13 residues. The V end lost 5 bases, the J end lost 2 bases, and 7 bases lay between the germline ends.

The gene calls are TRBV9 and TRBJ2-7, with D perhaps assigned TRBD1 or TRBD2 (5 bases each). CDR3 size: 13 residues. Germline CDR1 is SGDLS and CDR2 is YYNGEE. Trimming removed 4 bases at V and 4 bases at J, with 12 bases between. The CDR3 coding sequence is TGTGCCAGCAGCTTGGGACCGCTATACGAGCAGTACTTC. Translating gives CASSLGPLYEQYF.

The chain links TRBV2 to TRBJ1-5; TRBD1 aligns across 9 bases. The CDR3 spans 15 residues. The germline V gene encodes CDR1 SNHLY and CDR2 FYNNEI. Unmatched junction bases numbered 4, after V lost 1 base and J lost 6 bases. This CDR3 is CASSEGRTGVQPQHF. The CDR3 DNA reads as TGTGCCAGCAGTGAAGGGCGGACAGGGGTTCAGCCCCAGCATTTT.

The CDR3 region has the DNA TGTGCCTGGAGTCTCGGGACTTCTCCTTCAAGGGGTTATTCACCCCTCCACTTT. Translated, it gives CAWSLGTSPSRGYSPLHF. The chain links TRBV30 to TRBJ1-6; tentatively, D is TRBD1 (5 bases). Germline CDR1 reads GTSNPN; CDR2 reads SVGIG (reference sequence). Trimming took 2 bases from V and 8 from J, leaving 25 bases between them. This CDR3 is 18 amino acids long.

This sequence joins TRBV30 and TRBJ2-1; D gene ambiguous. The V and J ends lost 1 base and 6 bases respectively, with 10 bases between them. Germline-derived CDR1 and CDR2 are GTSNPN and SVGIG (reference sequence). The length of the CDR3 is 13 residues. CDR3 region: CAWSGIARNEQFF. CDR3 bases: TGTGCCTGGAGTGGAATAGCTCGCAATGAGCAGTTCTTC.

Here the CDR3 reads CASSARTSGGFYEQYF. CDR3 nucleotides: TGTGCCAGCAGCGCACGGACTAGCGGGGGGTTCTACGAGCAGTACTTC. The chain recombines TRBV7-2 with TRBJ2-7, with 14 bases lining up with TRBD2. Trimming cost V 5 bases and J 3 bases; bases outside gene matches: 6. The CDR3 covers 16 residues. Germline V gives CDR1 SGHTA, CDR2 FQGNSA.

The chain employs TRBV12-5 and TRBJ2-7, with a tentative D call TRBD2 (5 bases). The germline V gene encodes CDR1 LGHNT and CDR2 FRNRAP. CDR3 length equals 13 residues. Trimming left V 6 bases short and J 1 base short, with 10 bases between. DNA of the CDR3: TGTGCTAGTGGGGCGGGTTATTCCTACGAGCAGTACTTC. Translation: CASGAGYSYEQYF.

The chain has TRBV7-2 and TRBJ2-1; 8 bases map to TRBD2. This CDR3 has 12 amino acids. The junction had 8 bases not matched to a gene; V was cut back by 4 bases and J by 15 bases. The V gene's germline CDR1 is SGHTA and CDR2 FQGNSA. This CDR3 is CASSSRTSQGFF. The CDR3 DNA sequence: TGTGCCAGCAGCTCCCGGACTAGCCAGGGGTTCTTC.

This clone was observed a single time. The chain combines TRBV3-1 (or the pseudogene TRBV3-2) with TRBJ2-7, with 10 nucleotides matching TRBD2. V shed 4 bases, J shed 2 bases, and the junction held 8 bases outside the gene matches. Per germline, CDR1 LGHDT and CDR2 YNNKEL (reference sequence). The CDR3 loop spans 16 amino acids. The CDR3 DNA reads TGTGCCAGCAGCCTCGGGACTAGCGCTACCCCCTACGAGCAGTACTTC. As protein: CASSLGTSATPYEQYF.